This TCR beta chain originates from a study of blood T cells in healthy people across ages. Germline V CDR1 and CDR2: SGHTA, FQGNSA. The CDR3 totals 17 residues. V lost 1 base and J lost 6, with 19 bases in between. Primers used in a second PCR of roughly 7 to 12 cycles were a sample-barcoded 5' primer and a J-beta primer mix. TCRdb itself ran the 5' RACE reads through MiXCR, one entry per CDR3 protein. There are about 720,000 distinct CDR3 sequences in the sample; approximately 22% occur only once, and 20% to 25% lies in the top ten. This clonotype has only a few counts. The sequencing input was blood. The sequence came from a man aged 70-80 years in good health. The chain is built from TRBV7-2 and TRBJ1-5; a weak D match, TRBD1 (6 bases). CDR3 region: CASSLESQGLKSQPQHF. CDR3 DNA sequence: TGTGCCAGCAGCTTAGAGAGTCAGGGGCTTAAGAGTCAGCCCCAGCATTTT. Combining the CDR3 with reference TRBV7-2 and TRBJ1-5 gives the whole variable domain GAGVSQSPSNKVTEKGKDVELRCDPISGHTALYWYRQSLGQGLEFLIYFQGNSAPDKSGLPSDRFSAERTGGSVSTLTIQRTQQEDSAVYLCASSLESQGLKSQPQHFGDGTRLSIL.